These T cell receptor beta chains were read from a single sample in a study of blood T cell repertoires in COVID-19. The data were produced by immunoSEQ multiplex PCR, yet TCRdb's version contains in-frame clones alone and is incomplete. The sample lists over 600,000 clones, over 80% occurring once. Sequencing was done on a sample of peripheral blood. The receptors stem from a young woman with acute or convalescent COVID-19. Each CDR3 is given with its conserved first and last residue. D genes are given only for firm matches. Clone size is stated in some rows and not others, as once, few, many or a class when expanded.

clone_size d_call j_call v_call cdr3_nt cdr3_aa
. . TRBJ2-7 TRBV12-3/TRBV12-4 TGTGCCAGCAGGGCCAAGGAGTCCTACGAGCAGTACTTC CASRAKESYEQYF
. TRBD1 TRBJ2-5 TRBV7-8 TGTGCCAGCAGCTTAGTCGGCACAGGGGAAGAGACCCAGTACTTC CASSLVGTGEETQYF
few . TRBJ1-1 TRBV10-3 TGTGCCAGCCAGAGACAGCAGAACACTGAAGCTTTCTTT CASQRQQNTEAFF
. . TRBJ2-7 TRBV6-5 TGTGCCACCAGGGCTTCTCCAACCTACGAGCAGTACTTC CATRASPTYEQYF
. TRBD1 TRBJ2-3 TRBV19 TGTGCCAGTAGAAACCCGGGACAGGGCACAGATACGCAGTATTTT CASRNPGQGTDTQYF
. TRBD1 TRBJ1-2 TRBV13 TGTGCCAGCAGCGGATTCCGGGACAGTGATGGCTACACCTTC CASSGFRDSDGYTF
. . TRBJ2-7 TRBV5-1 TGCGCCAGCAGCTTGGCCGAGGTTGGCTACGAGCAGTACTTC CASSLAEVGYEQYF
. . TRBJ1-3 TRBV12-5 TGTGCTAGTGGTTTATCCACTCACCCTGGAAACACCATATATTTT CASGLSTHPGNTIYF
. . TRBJ1-1 TRBV12-3/TRBV12-4 TGTGCCAGCACGAGACAGTTTACCACTGAAGCTTTCTTT CASTRQFTTEAFF
. . TRBJ1-1 TRBV6-5 TGTGCCAGCAGTCAGAACGGGATTATGAACACTGAAGCTTTCTTT CASSQNGIMNTEAFF
. . TRBJ2-7 TRBV20-1 TGCAGTGCCAGTTCGACCGCAGGGCACGAGCAGTACTTC CSASSTAGHEQYF
. TRBD1 TRBJ1-1 TRBV18 TGTGCCAGCTCACCTAGACAGGGGTGGACGAACACTGAAGCTTTCTTT CASSPRQGWTNTEAFF
. . TRBJ1-3 TRBV7-3 TGTGCCAGCAGCCTAGCCCCAGGACAGAGAAACACCATATATTTT CASSLAPGQRNTIYF
. TRBD1 TRBJ1-2 TRBV19 TGTGCCAGTAGTACGAAGCCGGGACAGACTAACTATGGCTACACCTTC CASSTKPGQTNYGYTF
. . TRBJ2-3 TRBV11-2 TGTGCCAGCAGCTTGGGAGGAGGCAAGAGCACAGATACGCAGTATTTT CASSLGGGKSTDTQYF
. . TRBJ1-1 TRBV19 TGTGCCAGTAACCCGGCAGGTGTGAACACTGAAGCTTTCTTT CASNPAGVNTEAFF
once . TRBJ2-3 TRBV24-1 TGTGCCACCAGTGATTTAGGCAGGGAGGGCACAGATACGCAGTATTTT CATSDLGREGTDTQYF
. . TRBJ2-4 TRBV21-1 TGTGCCAGCAGCAAAGTTTGGGGTGGGGCACATGAAAACATTCAGTACTTC CASSKVWGGAHENIQYF
. . TRBJ1-1 TRBV5-6 TGTGCCAGCAGCTTGGCCGCAGAACTGAACACTGAAGCTTTCTTT CASSLAAELNTEAFF
. . TRBJ2-3 TRBV19 TGTGCCAGTACCCGGGGGAGGGGGAGCACAGATACGCAGTATTTT CASTRGRGSTDTQYF
once . TRBJ2-3 TRBV7-9 TGTGCCAGCAGCTTATGGACAGCGGGGCTTTTCACAGATACGCAGTATTTT CASSLWTAGLFTDTQYF
once . TRBJ2-3 TRBV3-1/TRBV3-2 TGTGCCAGCACCTCGGCAGATACGCAGTATTTT CASTSADTQYF
. . TRBJ2-7 TRBV25-1 TGTGCCAGCAGTGAATCAAACAGGGTGGGAGGGGAGCAGTACTTC CASSESNRVGGEQYF
. TRBD1 TRBJ1-4 TRBV7-6 TGTGCCAGCAGCCTAACAGGGGTTACAACTAATGAAAAACTGTTTTTT CASSLTGVTTNEKLFF
. TRBD1 TRBJ1-6 TRBV5-1 TGCGCCAGCAGCTTGGGGGACAGGGAAAATTCACCCCTCCACTTT CASSLGDRENSPLHF
. TRBD1 TRBJ1-2 TRBV10-3 TGTGCCACCCCCGGGACAGGAGGTGGCTACACCTTC CATPGTGGGYTF
few . TRBJ2-7 TRBV19 TGTGCCAGTAGTATGCGGGGTAGGTCCTACGAGCAGTACTTC CASSMRGRSYEQYF
. . TRBJ2-1 TRBV9 TGTGCCAGCAGCGTAGTATGGGCTGAGCAGTTCTTC CASSVVWAEQFF
. . TRBJ1-2 TRBV7-9 TGTGCCAGCAGCTCCAGGGGTAGGGAAGGCTACACCTTC CASSSRGREGYTF
. TRBD1 TRBJ1-5 TRBV11-2 TGTGCCAGCAGCTTACGTGGACAGGGTTATTATCAGCCCCAGCATTTT CASSLRGQGYYQPQHF
. . TRBJ1-5 TRBV6-5 TGTGCCAGCAGTTATGCCAGTTATCAGCCCCAGCATTTT CASSYASYQPQHF
. TRBD2 TRBJ2-3 TRBV2 TGTGCCAGCAGTGAGGGAGCGGGAAGCACAGATACGCAGTATTTT CASSEGAGSTDTQYF
. TRBD1 TRBJ1-1 TRBV11-2 TGTGCCAGCAGCTTAAGACAGGGTTTGAACACTGAAGCTTTCTTT CASSLRQGLNTEAFF
. TRBD1 TRBJ2-3 TRBV19 TGTGCCAGTAGTATCCCCACAGGGGGTAACACAGATACGCAGTATTTT CASSIPTGGNTDTQYF
. TRBD1 TRBJ1-1 TRBV30 TGTGCCTGGAGTGGACAGGGCTACACTGAAGCTTTCTTT CAWSGQGYTEAFF
once TRBD1 TRBJ1-2 TRBV5-1 TGCGCCAGCAGCTCCGGGACAGGGGGTCTTGGCTACACCTTC CASSSGTGGLGYTF
once . TRBJ2-7 TRBV27 TGTGCCAGCAGCCTCAACCCGACAGTGGCCTACGAGCAGTACTTC CASSLNPTVAYEQYF
few TRBD1 TRBJ2-2 TRBV9 TGTGTTAAGGGGGCAGGGAACACCGGGGAGCTGTTTTTT CVKGAGNTGELFF
. TRBD2 TRBJ2-1 TRBV6-4 TGTGCCAGCAGTGACGAGAGCGGGGGGACATACAATGAGCAGTTCTTC CASSDESGGTYNEQFF
. . TRBJ1-5 TRBV7-2 TGTGCCAGCAGCTTACGGGAACAGCCCCAGCATTTT CASSLREQPQHF
. TRBD1 TRBJ1-1 TRBV24-1 TGTGCCACCAGTGATGTTACGGGACAGGGGGGTACTGAAGCTTTCTTT CATSDVTGQGGTEAFF